Following are 30 T cell receptor beta chains from one sample sequenced in a study of cytotoxic CD8 clonotypes in ibrutinib-treated CLL. TCRdb's copy holds only in-frame clones and misses some; the assay was immunoSEQ multiplex PCR. This sample has around 160,000 clones, with 88% found just once. The sequencing used PBMCs, collected at disease progression, from a patient treated with ibrutinib. All receptors derive from a human donor with chronic lymphocytic leukemia.

The chain has TRBV6-1 and TRBJ1-1; D unclear. Trimming pared 7 bases from V and 4 bases from J, leaving 16 bases between. The CDR3 consists of 14 residues. CDR1 is MNHNS, CDR2 SASEGT, per germline. CDR3 sequence: CASILSMGVTEAFF. For the CDR3, the DNA is TGTGCCAGCATCCTTAGTATGGGTGTCACTGAAGCTTTCTTT.

This clone was seen once. The chain uses TRBV13 and TRBJ2-1; D is ambiguous. Trimming stripped 3 bases from V and 9 bases from J, with 6 bases between. Germline-derived CDR1 and CDR2 are PRHDT and FYEKMQ (reference sequence). The CDR3 extends over 11 amino acids. The CDR3 spells CASSFAGEQFF. The CDR3 DNA reads as TGTGCCAGCAGCTTCGCCGGTGAGCAGTTCTTC. The variable domain in full, with the rest retrieved from reference TRBV13 and TRBJ2-1, is AAGVIQSPRHLIKEKRETATLKCYPIPRHDTVYWYQQGPGQDPQFLISFYEKMQSDKGSIPDRFSAQQFSDYHSELNMSSLELGDSALYFCASSFAGEQFFGPGTRLTVL.

The rearrangement links TRBV27 to TRBJ1-3; possibly TRBD1 for D (6 bases). V was shortened by 1 base and J by 4 bases, with 17 bases between the two germline ends. The CDR3 runs to 17 residues. CDR1 MNHEY and CDR2 SMNVEV come from the germline V gene (reference sequence). Written as DNA, the CDR3 is TGTGCCAGCAGTTTATTCTGGGACATATTGTCGGGAAACACCATATATTTT. It specifies CASSLFWDILSGNTIYF.

The V call is TRBV19, the J call TRBJ1-1; tentative D call: TRBD1 (5 bases). The V gene lost 1 base and the J gene lost 4 bases, with 10 bases spanning the gap. The CDR3 consists of 14 residues. The germline V gene encodes CDR1 LNHDA and CDR2 SQIVND (reference sequence). CDR3 coding DNA: TGTGCCAGTAGTATAGGAGGGGTGGGCACTGAAGCTTTCTTT. Amino acids: CASSIGGVGTEAFF.

The sample holds a few counts of this clone. The V call is TRBV5-1, the J call TRBJ2-7, with a tentative D call TRBD2 (5 bases). V was trimmed by 1 base and J by 4 bases, leaving 12 bases between them. Germline V lookup: CDR1 SGHRS, CDR2 YFSETQ. The CDR3 has 14 amino acids. CDR3 in DNA: TGCGCCAGCAGCTTGTCGGAGGCCCTTTACGAGCAGTACTTC. Translating it yields CASSLSEALYEQYF.

The chain uses TRBV11-2 and TRBJ1-2; tentative D call: TRBD1 (5 bases). CDR3 length equals 16 residues. The V gene lost 1 base and the J gene lost 2 bases, with 14 bases spanning the gap. CDR1 and CDR2 (germline): SGHAT, FQNNGV. In DNA form, the CDR3 reads TGTGCCAGCAGCTTAGGATTAGGGGACGGCAACTATGGCTACACCTTC. This encodes CASSLGLGDGNYGYTF. Complete variable domain (other parts from reference TRBV11-2 and TRBJ1-2): EAGVAQSPRYKIIEKRQSVAFWCNPISGHATLYWYQQILGQGPKLLIQFQNNGVVDDSQLPKDRFSAERLKGVDSTLKIQPAKLEDSAVYLCASSLGLGDGNYGYTFGSGTRLTVV.

The chain uses TRBV9 and TRBJ2-7, with TRBD1 identical over 9 bases. Germline-derived CDR1 and CDR2 are SGDLS and YYNGEE. The CDR3 totals 15 residues. The junction had 8 bases not matched to a gene; V was cut back by 3 bases and J by 4 bases. CDR3 coding DNA: TGTGCCAGCAGCGCCCACCGGACAGGGGAATACGAGCAGTACTTC. It translates to CASSAHRTGEYEQYF.

The rearrangement links TRBV7-9 to TRBJ2-3; TRBD1 agrees at 10 bases. Trimming at V came to 5 bases and at J to 6 bases, leaving 2 bases not matched to a gene. CDR1 is SEHNR, CDR2 FQNEAQ, per germline (reference sequence). There are 13 residues in the CDR3. CDR3 sequence reads: CASSRDRGDTQYF. DNA of the CDR3: TGTGCCAGCAGCCGGGACAGGGGTGATACGCAGTATTTT.

This clone was observed a single time. This rearrangement joins TRBV7-2 to TRBJ1-3; 8 nucleotides match TRBD1. The CDR3 covers 17 residues. The ends lost 2 bases at V and 3 bases at J; junction bases unmatched: 9. CDR1 and CDR2 (germline): SGHTA, FQGNSA. The CDR3 sequence is CASSLTGQVRSGNTIYF. DNA for the CDR3: TGTGCCAGCAGCTTAACGGGACAGGTTAGGAGTGGAAACACCATATATTTT.

The V and J genes are TRBV11-2 and TRBJ1-2; D perhaps matches TRBD1 (5 bases). V dropped 3 bases and J dropped 0 bases, with 20 bases sitting between them. Germline V gives CDR1 SGHAT, CDR2 FQNNGV. There are 18 residues in the CDR3. The CDR3 DNA reads TGTGCCAGCAGCTTCGAGGTGGTCGGCAGGGAAGCTAACTATGGCTACACCTTC. Translated, it gives CASSFEVVGREANYGYTF.

The table lists this clone with a few counts. The V call is TRBV4-1, the J call TRBJ2-1; TRBD2 aligns across 12 bases. Germline V gene sequence: CDR1 MGHRA, CDR2 YSYEKL. The CDR3 has 15 amino acids. Losses at the gene ends were 3 bases for V and 4 bases for J; bases not matched to a gene: 1. The CDR3 nucleotides are TGCGCCAGCAGCCATGGACTAGCGGGGTACAATGAGCAGTTCTTC. Protein product: CASSHGLAGYNEQFF.

The chain uses TRBV10-1 and TRBJ2-1; 7 bases match TRBD1. The V segment lost 2 bases and the J segment 3 bases; nucleotides outside the gene matches: 4. The germline V gene encodes CDR1 WNHNN and CDR2 SYGVQD (reference sequence). The length of the CDR3 is 15 residues. The CDR3 sequence: CASSEGAGGYNEQFF. CDR3 nucleotide sequence: TGCGCCAGCAGTGAGGGGGCAGGGGGCTACAATGAGCAGTTCTTC.

The count of this clone is one. The chain employs TRBV18 and TRBJ2-7; D gene uncertain. V dropped 2 bases and J dropped 5 bases, with 7 bases sitting between them. There are 12 residues in the CDR3. Germline V gene sequence: CDR1 KGHSH, CDR2 LQKENI. CDR3 residues: CASSPENHEQYF. The DNA for the CDR3 is TGTGCCAGCTCACCAGAGAACCACGAGCAGTACTTC.

The chain links TRBV5-1 to TRBJ2-1; TRBD2 matches 7 bases. Germline values: CDR1 SGHRS, CDR2 YFSETQ. The CDR3 is 13 residues long. Unmatched junction bases numbered 4, after V lost 7 bases and J lost 3 bases. Here the CDR3 DNA reads TGCGCCAGCTTTGAGCGGGACTACAATGAGCAGTTCTTC. Translation gives CASFERDYNEQFF.

The chain has TRBV6-5 and TRBJ2-1; a weak D match, TRBD1 (5 bases). CDR1 and CDR2 (germline): MNHEY, SVGAGI. The CDR3 is made up of 14 amino acids. The ends were cut back, 6 bases at V and 8 bases at J, with 17 bases in the middle. The CDR3 sequence: CASSHRQGDDEQFF. In nucleotides, the CDR3 is TGTGCCAGCAGCCACAGGCAGGGTGATGATGAGCAGTTCTTC.

V is TRBV5-4 and J is TRBJ1-2; the match to TRBD1 covers 7 bases. J gave up 3 bases and V 0 bases, and 8 bases lay outside the gene matches. Germline V CDR1 and CDR2: SGHNT, YYREEE (reference sequence). CDR3 size: 16 residues. As DNA, the CDR3 is TGTGCCAGCAGCTTGGGTCGACAGGGCGTCGACTATGGCTACACCTTC. It encodes CASSLGRQGVDYGYTF.

The V gene is TRBV12-5, the J gene TRBJ1-1; TRBD1 matches 9 bases. With 2 bases clipped from V and 3 bases from J, the junction kept 7 bases outside the gene matches. Germline CDR1 is LGHNT and CDR2 is FRNRAP. This CDR3 is 16 amino acids long. The CDR3 DNA reads TGTGCTAGTGGTTTGCCCACCGGGACAGGGTACACTGAAGCTTTCTTT. Translated: CASGLPTGTGYTEAFF. The whole variable domain, filled in from reference TRBV12-5 and TRBJ1-1, reads DARVTQTPRHKVTEMGQEVTMRCQPILGHNTVFWYRQTMMQGLELLAYFRNRAPLDDSGMPKDRFSAEMPDATLATLKIQPSEPRDSAVYFCASGLPTGTGYTEAFFGQGTRLTVV.

This chain connects TRBV5-1 to TRBJ2-2; a weak D match, TRBD1 (6 bases). The length of the CDR3 is 14 residues. Germline assignment: CDR1 SGHRS and CDR2 YFSETQ. Trimming stripped 4 bases from V and 7 bases from J, with 14 bases between. The DNA for the CDR3 is TGCGCCAGCAGCCCCGCAGGGGCCCACGGGGAGCTGTTTTTT. Amino acids: CASSPAGAHGELFF.

V and J are TRBV6-4 and TRBJ2-6; 13 bases fit TRBD2. Germline CDR1 reads MRHNA; CDR2 reads SNTAGT. CDR3 length: 16 amino acids. The junction had 0 bases not matched to a gene; V was cut back by 4 bases and J by 3 bases. The CDR3: CASSGTSGSGANVLTF. The DNA for the CDR3 is TGTGCCAGCAGTGGGACTAGCGGGAGTGGGGCCAACGTCCTGACTTTC.

This clone was observed a single time. V and J are TRBV5-1 and TRBJ1-1, with TRBD1 matching over 9 bases. Germline lookup yields CDR1 SGHRS and CDR2 YFSETQ. Trimming removed 7 bases from V and 4 bases from J; junction bases left unmatched: 2. The CDR3 is made up of 12 amino acids. CDR3 bases: TGCGCCAGCCAGGACAGGGGCACTGAAGCTTTCTTT. Its protein is CASQDRGTEAFF. Together with reference TRBV5-1 and TRBJ1-1, the CDR3 gives the full variable domain: KAGVTQTPRYLIKTRGQQVTLSCSPISGHRSVSWYQQTPGQGLQFLFEYFSETQRNKGNFPGRFSGRQFSNSRSEMNVSTLELGDSALYLCASQDRGTEAFFGQGTRLTVV.

The rearrangement uses TRBV7-7 and TRBJ1-4; 8 bases line up with TRBD1. V trimming: 5 bases; J trimming: 7 bases; junction bases outside the gene matches: 9. This CDR3 has 15 residues. CDR1 is SSHAT and CDR2 is FNYEAQ in the germline V gene (reference sequence). In DNA, the CDR3 is TGTGCCAGCAGCAACGGACAGGGAAGGTCTGAAAAACTGTTTTTT. Protein product: CASSNGQGRSEKLFF. The full variable domain, rest sourced from reference TRBV7-7 and TRBJ1-4, is GAGVSQSPRYKVTKRGQDVTLRCDPISSHATLYWYQQALGQGPEFLTYFNYEAQPDKSGLPSDRFSAERPEGSISTLTIQRTEQRDSAMYRCASSNGQGRSEKLFFGSGTQLSVL.

This clone was counted a few times. The CDR3 DNA is TGTGCCATCAGTGAGCCGAGGGAAAACTACGAGCAGTACTTC. Its protein product is CAISEPRENYEQYF. The rearrangement links TRBV10-3 to TRBJ2-7; D possibly corresponds to TRBD2 (5 bases). The CDR3 contains 14 residues. V was shortened by 2 bases and J by 3 bases, with 11 bases between the two germline ends. Germline CDR1 ENHRY, CDR2 SYGVKD.

The chain recombines TRBV27 with TRBJ2-5; 11 nucleotides align to TRBD2. J gave up 8 bases and V 5 bases, and 10 bases lay outside the gene matches. The CDR3 has 15 amino acids. Germline V lookup: CDR1 MNHEY, CDR2 SMNVEV (reference sequence). Here the CDR3 reads CASSNQTSGITTQYF. CDR3 bases: TGTGCCAGCAGTAATCAGACTAGCGGGATCACAACCCAGTACTTC.

As for this clone: Other DNA sequences from this sample encode an identical CDR3 as well. The chain combines TRBV7-9 with TRBJ1-5, with a tentative D call TRBD1 (6 bases). Germline CDR1 and CDR2: SEHNR and FQNEAQ (reference sequence). The CDR3 is made up of 13 amino acids. V was cut by 5 bases and J by 4 bases, with 9 bases left in between. CDR3 DNA: TGTGCCAGCAGCCTGCAGGGGAATCAGCCCCAGCATTTT. It yields the protein CASSLQGNQPQHF.

This chain connects TRBV19 to TRBJ1-2, with 10 bases fitting TRBD1. Germline loops: CDR1 LNHDA, CDR2 SQIVND (reference sequence). V was clipped by 5 bases and J by 5 bases; unmatched bases: 8. The CDR3 spans 15 residues. The CDR3 loop reads CASSARQGAGYGYTF. The CDR3 nucleotides read TGTGCCAGTAGTGCCCGACAGGGGGCGGGTTATGGCTACACCTTC.

V usage is TRBV6-1 and J usage is TRBJ1-2; D is uncertain. The CDR3 has 15 residues. The ends were cut back, 1 base at V and 9 bases at J, with 18 bases in the middle. Germline-derived CDR1 and CDR2 are MNHNS and SASEGT. CDR3 bases: TGTGCCAGCAGTGAAGGGACGGGTCGGCGGACCCGCTACACCTTC. Its protein is CASSEGTGRRTRYTF.

The chain recombines TRBV25-1 with TRBJ2-3, with 8 bases lining up with TRBD2. After removal of 4 bases from V and 2 bases from J, the junction contained 5 bases not matched to a gene. Germline V CDR1 and CDR2: MGHDK, SYGVNS. The CDR3 has 15 residues. For the CDR3, the DNA is TGTGCCAGCAGTGGTAGCGGGATAGTCACAGATACGCAGTATTTT. Translating gives CASSGSGIVTDTQYF.

The J gene is TRBJ2-1, the V gene TRBV10-1; possible D gene TRBD2, 6 bases. V was clipped by 5 bases and J by 5 bases, with 19 bases between them. Per germline, CDR1 WNHNN and CDR2 SYGVQD (reference sequence). CDR3 length equals 16 residues. The DNA for the CDR3 is TGCGCCAGCAGTCCGAGCGGCCGGGGGATTCACAATGAGCAGTTCTTC. It encodes CASSPSGRGIHNEQFF.

Only a few counts were recorded for this clone. The chain uses TRBV9 and TRBJ1-3; 11 nucleotides match TRBD1. This CDR3 contains 14 residues. Germline V gene sequence: CDR1 SGDLS, CDR2 YYNGEE. With V trimmed by 7 bases and J by 0 bases, 0 bases remained unmatched. The CDR3: CASGTGGSGNTIYF. The CDR3 DNA reads TGTGCCAGCGGGACAGGGGGCTCTGGAAACACCATATATTTT.

The genes are TRBV7-9 and TRBJ1-2, with 7 bases matching TRBD1. The CDR3 has 12 amino acids. CDR1 and CDR2 (germline): SEHNR, FQNEAQ (reference sequence). V lost 4 bases, J lost 11 bases, and 7 bases stayed unmatched. Written as DNA, the CDR3 is TGTGCCAGCAGCTCAGCTCAGGGGGGGTACACCTTC. Translated, it gives CASSSAQGGYTF.